The 15 T cell receptor beta chains reported below all come from one sample, sequenced in a study of Tregs in tolerant kidney transplant recipients (dated by TCRdb to the late 2010s). The time point label for this specimen denotes: blood sample drawn before combined kidney and bone marrow transplant. The library came from the immunoSEQ multiplex PCR assay. TCRdb's version of the immuneACCESS table is confined to in-frame rearrangements and falls short of the full clone set. An unresolved V gene accounts for under half of the shortfall where checked; the remainder is of unknown origin. This sample's table contains over 45,000 clones. The top ten constitute 0.85% of the sample. Sequenced here: CD4+ T cells from blood, sampled before the transplant. All receptors come from a human donor who received a combined kidney and bone marrow transplant.

Turning to this clone: The read terminates 3 residues before the CDR3 end, so the remaining end is supplied by the germline J gene. V is TRBV20-1 and J is TRBJ2-5, with a weak D call TRBD2 (5 bases). This CDR3 has 14 residues. Germline V gene lookup returns CDR1 DFQATT and CDR2 SNEGSKA (reference sequence). Deletions cut 0 bases from V and 5 bases from J, with 13 bases between. The CDR3 reads CSARDSVRRETQYF. The part of the CDR3 DNA that was read is TGCAGTGCTAGAGATTCCGTCAGGAGGGAGACC.

About this clone itself: The read halts 3 residues ahead of the CDR3 end, with the missing end drawn from the germline J gene. The genes are TRBV7-6 and TRBJ1-1; a weak D match, TRBD1 (5 bases). The CDR3 consists of 15 residues. Trimming removed 1 base from V and 1 base from J, with 10 bases in between. Germline CDR1 reads SGHVS; CDR2 reads FNYEAQ. The CDR3: CASSLGQKKNTEAFF. The sequenced CDR3 bases are TGTGCCAGCAGCTTAGGACAGAAAAAGAACACTGAA.

A word on this clone: The sequenced fragment ends 3 residues before the CDR3 boundary, so the rest is inferred from the germline J gene. The chain uses TRBV30 and TRBJ2-7; TRBD1 is a possible D gene (7 bases). The CDR3 loop spans 14 amino acids. V gave up 8 bases and J gave up 0 bases, with 17 bases separating them. Germline V lookup: CDR1 GTSNPN, CDR2 SVGIG (reference sequence). CDR3 DNA, as far as it was read: TGTGCCCACAGGAGGGACAGCGTCTCCTACGAG. Protein product: CAHRRDSVSYE. The whole CDR3 sequence is CAHRRDSVSYEQYF.

As concerns this clone: The CDR3 end lies 3 residues beyond the end of the read and is filled in from the germline J gene. Other DNA sequences within the sample encode an identical CDR3. J is TRBJ2-1 and V is TRBV7-9, with D perhaps matching TRBD1 (6 bases). The CDR3 is 14 residues long. With 1 base removed from V and 2 bases from J, the gap between germline ends came to 6 bases. Germline lookup yields CDR1 SEHNR and CDR2 FQNEAQ (reference sequence). The part of the CDR3 DNA that was read is TGTGCCAGCAGCTTAGGGACAGCCTACAATGAG. Protein: CASSLGTAYNE. The full-length CDR3 reads as CASSLGTAYNEQFF.

On this clone itself: The read gets to within 3 residues of the CDR3 end, and the germline J gene fills in the rest. The rearrangement links TRBV18 to TRBJ1-4, with TRBD1 matching over 8 bases. Germline V lookup: CDR1 KGHSH, CDR2 LQKENI. The CDR3 spans 13 residues. With 4 bases clipped from V and 7 bases from J, the junction kept 2 bases outside the gene matches. CDR3 sequence: CASSQDRGEKLFF. The sequenced CDR3 bases are TGTGCCAGCTCACAAGACAGGGGTGAAAAA.

Note on this clone: The CDR3 extends 3 residues past the end of the read, so its final part is completed from the germline J gene. The chain links TRBV20-1 to TRBJ2-7; TRBD2 matches 10 bases. CDR1 DFQATT and CDR2 SNEGSKA come from the germline V gene (reference sequence). This CDR3 comprises 15 residues. V shed 1 base and J 3 bases; nucleotides not matched to a gene: 6. The sequenced part of the CDR3 DNA is TGCAGTGCTAGAGCTGGGGCTAGCGGGAGCTACGAG. Protein: CSARAGASGSYE. The complete CDR3 sequence is CSARAGASGSYEQYF.

On this clone itself: The sequence runs out 3 residues before the end of the CDR3; the remainder is reconstructed from the germline J gene. The chain has TRBV18 and TRBJ2-1; 7 nucleotides align to TRBD2. Germline-derived CDR1 and CDR2 are KGHSH and LQKENI. The V segment lost 4 bases and the J segment 2 bases; nucleotides outside the gene matches: 5. The CDR3 is 15 residues long. The CDR3 sequence is CASSLLSGPYNEQFF. The covered CDR3 bases are TGTGCCAGCTCACTCCTTAGCGGGCCCTACAATGAG.

For this clone: The read terminates 3 residues ahead of where the CDR3 ends, so the germline J gene completes it. The chain recombines TRBV2 with TRBJ2-5, with 14 bases identical to TRBD2. CDR1 and CDR2 from the germline V gene are SNHLY and FYNNEI. This CDR3 region has 15 residues. With V trimmed by 7 bases and J by 4 bases, 5 bases remained unmatched. The DNA read from the CDR3 is TGTGCCAGCAACGGACTAGCGGGAGGTGCAGAGACC. Its translation: CASNGLAGGAET. The whole CDR3 reads CASNGLAGGAETQYF.

Of note for this clone: The CDR3 end is not reached by the read, which stops 3 residues before it; the germline J gene fills it in. This rearrangement joins TRBV5-5 to TRBJ1-2, with 9 bases aligning to TRBD1. Germline values: CDR1 SGHKS, CDR2 YYEKEE (reference sequence). The CDR3 has 12 residues. CDR3: CASSRDRDGYTF. CDR3 DNA, as far as it was read: TGTGCCAGCAGTAGGGACAGGGACGGC.

Comments on this clone: With the read ending 3 residues before the CDR3 end, the germline J gene is used to fill in that end. The V gene is TRBV20-1, the J gene TRBJ2-4; 10 nucleotides match TRBD2. CDR3 length equals 14 residues. From germline, CDR1 is DFQATT and CDR2 SNEGSKA (reference sequence). J was trimmed by 6 bases and V by 0 bases; bases with no gene match: 2. The CDR3 sequence is CSARDRLAGNIQYF. Partial CDR3 DNA: TGCAGTGCTAGAGATCGACTAGCGGGAAACATT.

Comments on this clone: The read terminates 3 residues before the CDR3 end, so the remaining end is supplied by the germline J gene. The chain combines TRBV2 with TRBJ1-4; D is possibly TRBD1 (5 bases). CDR3 length equals 14 residues. V was cut by 8 bases and J by 6 bases, with 16 bases left in between. The germline V gene has CDR1 SNHLY and CDR2 FYNNEI. CDR3 in amino acids: CASQGPSRDEKLFF. Incomplete CDR3 DNA: TGTGCCAGCCAGGGCCCCTCGAGGGATGAAAAA.

CDR3 amino acids: CAWTSGMRSYNEQFF. Incomplete CDR3 DNA: TGTGCCTGGACTAGCGGGATGCGCTCCTACAATGAG. This rearrangement joins TRBV30 to TRBJ2-1; 9 positions agree with TRBD2. Read coverage stops 3 residues before the CDR3 terminus; the germline J gene supplies the remainder. V was pared by 4 bases and J by 0 bases, with 4 bases of the junction left unmatched. The CDR3 runs 15 residues. Germline values: CDR1 GTSNPN, CDR2 SVGIG (reference sequence). The full variable domain, in which reference TRBV30 and TRBJ2-1 provide the parts outside the CDR3, is SQTIHQWPATLVQPVGSPLSLECTVEGTSNPNLYWYRQAAGRGLQLLFYSVGIGQISSEVPQNLSASRPQDRQFILSSKKLLLSDSGFYLCAWTSGMRSYNEQFFGPGTRLTVL.

Comments on this clone: Coverage ceases 3 residues before the CDR3 finishes, and the germline J gene fills in the end. This rearrangement joins TRBV29-1 to TRBJ1-5; D remains unclear. The CDR3 covers 12 residues. In germline, CDR1 is SQVTM, CDR2 ANQGSEA. V gave up 4 bases and J gave up 5 bases, with 9 bases separating them. CDR3 DNA, as far as it was read: TGCAGCGTTGGAGCGCGGGATCAGCCC. Translated, it gives CSVGARDQP. The full CDR3 protein reads CSVGARDQPQHF.

Points on this clone: The observed sequence ends 3 residues before the CDR3 terminus, with the missing tail filled in from the germline J gene. The chain carries TRBV7-3 and TRBJ2-2; 8 nucleotides agree with TRBD1. The CDR3 is 15 amino acids. Germline V gene sequence: CDR1 SGHTA, CDR2 FQGTGA. V shed 4 bases and J 1 base; nucleotides not matched to a gene: 2. The CDR3 sequence: CASSYGQGNTGELFF. The CDR3 bases that were read are TGTGCCAGCAGCTACGGACAGGGGAACACCGGGGAG.

Of note for this clone: The sequence runs out 3 residues before the end of the CDR3; the remainder is reconstructed from the germline J gene. The J gene is TRBJ2-7, the V gene TRBV6-1, with 10 bases aligning to TRBD1. The CDR3 runs 19 residues. Germline CDR1 is MNHNS and CDR2 is SASEGT. Unmatched junction bases numbered 15, after V lost 2 bases and J lost 2 bases. The part of the CDR3 DNA that was read is TGTGCCAGCAGTGAAACCTTAGACAGGGGGCTCCACCAACCCTACGAG. This codes for CASSETLDRGLHQPYE. The CDR3 reads in full as CASSETLDRGLHQPYEQYF.